These T cell receptor beta chains were read from a single sample in a study of blood T cell repertoires in COVID-19. This table comes from immunoSEQ multiplex PCR, and its TCRdb copy is limited to in-frame clones, with some not included. The repertoire holds 300,000 or so clones, with over 75% as singletons. Sequencing was carried out using PBMCs or T cells enriched from blood (not recorded which). These receptors were collected from a woman in her 30s who had recovered from COVID-19. Each CDR3 is given with its conserved first and last residue. D genes are given only for firm matches. Expanded clones get a size class; other rows say once, few or many, or leave the size out.

j_gene: TRBJ2-7; abundance: once; d_gene: NA; v_gene: TRBV19; CDR3aa: CASSMDRSYGEQYF; CDR3nt: TGTGCCAGTAGTATGGACAGATCCTACGGCGAGCAGTACTTC
j_gene: TRBJ1-2; abundance: NA; d_gene: TRBD1; v_gene: TRBV30; CDR3aa: CAWGQGGGYTF; CDR3nt: TGTGCCTGGGGACAGGGGGGAGGCTACACCTTC
j_gene: TRBJ2-3; abundance: few; d_gene: NA; v_gene: TRBV6-5; CDR3aa: CASVSYGGSTDTQYF; CDR3nt: TGTGCCAGCGTGAGTTACGGCGGAAGCACAGATACGCAGTATTTT
j_gene: TRBJ1-1; abundance: NA; d_gene: NA; v_gene: TRBV29-1; CDR3aa: CSVASGTANTEAFF; CDR3nt: TGCAGCGTTGCGTCGGGAACCGCGAACACTGAAGCTTTCTTT
j_gene: TRBJ1-2; abundance: NA; d_gene: NA; v_gene: TRBV7-9; CDR3aa: CASSLAGSIYGYTF; CDR3nt: TGTGCCAGCAGCTTAGCGGGGAGCATCTATGGCTACACCTTC
j_gene: TRBJ2-3; abundance: NA; d_gene: TRBD2; v_gene: TRBV2; CDR3aa: CASSEGSGKTDTQYF; CDR3nt: TGTGCCAGCAGTGAAGGCAGCGGGAAGACAGATACGCAGTATTTT
j_gene: TRBJ2-1; abundance: NA; d_gene: NA; v_gene: TRBV15; CDR3aa: CATSDQQGTSYNEQFF; CDR3nt: TGTGCCACCAGCGATCAACAGGGTACGTCCTACAATGAGCAGTTCTTC
j_gene: TRBJ2-7; abundance: NA; d_gene: NA; v_gene: TRBV27; CDR3aa: CASSSVDSAYEQYF; CDR3nt: TGTGCCAGCAGTTCCGTCGACAGTGCCTACGAGCAGTACTTC
j_gene: TRBJ2-3; abundance: once; d_gene: NA; v_gene: TRBV2; CDR3aa: CASSQQGTDTQYF; CDR3nt: TGTGCCAGCAGCCAACAGGGGACTGATACGCAGTATTTT
j_gene: TRBJ2-3; abundance: NA; d_gene: TRBD1; v_gene: TRBV4-3; CDR3aa: CASSQDGTGAKDTQYF; CDR3nt: TGCGCCAGCAGCCAAGATGGGACAGGGGCCAAAGATACGCAGTATTTT
j_gene: TRBJ2-2; abundance: once; d_gene: NA; v_gene: TRBV25-1; CDR3aa: CASSEYTAGELFF; CDR3nt: TGTGCCAGCAGTGAATACACAGCCGGGGAGCTGTTTTTT
j_gene: TRBJ2-2; abundance: NA; d_gene: TRBD1; v_gene: TRBV7-9; CDR3aa: CASSNRDSSNTGELFF; CDR3nt: TGTGCCAGCAGCAACCGGGACAGTTCGAACACCGGGGAGCTGTTTTTT
j_gene: TRBJ1-5; abundance: NA; d_gene: NA; v_gene: TRBV19; CDR3aa: CASSIVSDQPQHF; CDR3nt: TGTGCCAGTAGTATCGTCTCTGATCAGCCCCAGCATTTT
j_gene: TRBJ2-3; abundance: once; d_gene: NA; v_gene: TRBV2; CDR3aa: CASSEAGAPDTQYF; CDR3nt: TGTGCCAGCAGTGAAGCGGGGGCTCCAGATACGCAGTATTTT
j_gene: TRBJ1-1; abundance: NA; d_gene: TRBD1; v_gene: TRBV5-1; CDR3aa: CASSLGGRTGNRLNTEAFF; CDR3nt: TGCGCCAGCAGCTTGGGGGGTCGGACAGGCAACCGCCTGAACACTGAAGCTTTCTTT
j_gene: TRBJ2-5; abundance: NA; d_gene: TRBD2; v_gene: TRBV5-1; CDR3aa: CASSPGTRGYETQYF; CDR3nt: TGCGCCAGCAGCCCGGGGACGCGGGGGTATGAGACCCAGTACTTC
j_gene: TRBJ2-1; abundance: few; d_gene: NA; v_gene: TRBV7-8; CDR3aa: CASSQGPREQFF; CDR3nt: TGTGCCAGCAGCCAGGGGCCGCGGGAGCAGTTCTTC
j_gene: TRBJ1-1; abundance: NA; d_gene: TRBD1; v_gene: TRBV5-5; CDR3aa: CASSRTGGLAAEAFF; CDR3nt: TGTGCCAGCAGCCGGACAGGGGGCTTGGCCGCAGAAGCTTTCTTT
j_gene: TRBJ2-7; abundance: NA; d_gene: NA; v_gene: TRBV6-5; CDR3aa: CASSGSDEQYF; CDR3nt: TGTGCCAGCTCGGGGTCTGACGAGCAGTACTTC
j_gene: TRBJ2-1; abundance: NA; d_gene: TRBD1; v_gene: TRBV5-1; CDR3aa: CASTADREDNEQFF; CDR3nt: TGCGCCAGCACCGCGGACAGGGAGGACAATGAGCAGTTCTTC
j_gene: TRBJ1-1; abundance: NA; d_gene: TRBD1; v_gene: TRBV28; CDR3aa: CAHAGTGLLSRNTEAFF; CDR3nt: TGTGCCCACGCCGGGACAGGGCTTTTGTCGCGGAACACTGAAGCTTTCTTT
j_gene: TRBJ2-3; abundance: NA; d_gene: TRBD2; v_gene: TRBV4-1; CDR3aa: CASSREGASGGTRTDTQYF; CDR3nt: TGCGCCAGCAGCCGGGAAGGGGCTAGCGGGGGGACACGCACAGATACGCAGTATTTT
j_gene: TRBJ1-3; abundance: NA; d_gene: TRBD1; v_gene: TRBV5-1; CDR3aa: CASSAGTGGYTIYF; CDR3nt: TGCGCCAGCAGCGCCGGGACAGGGGGATACACCATATATTTT
j_gene: TRBJ2-7; abundance: NA; d_gene: TRBD1; v_gene: TRBV2; CDR3aa: CASSEGTGDEQYF; CDR3nt: TGTGCCAGCAGTGAAGGGACAGGGGACGAGCAGTACTTC
j_gene: TRBJ1-2; abundance: NA; d_gene: NA; v_gene: TRBV7-8; CDR3aa: CASSPRLGGAWGYTF; CDR3nt: TGTGCCAGCAGCCCCCGGTTGGGGGGGGCATGGGGCTACACCTTC
j_gene: TRBJ1-6; abundance: NA; d_gene: NA; v_gene: TRBV3-1/TRBV3-2; CDR3aa: CASSQPGYNSPLHF; CDR3nt: TGTGCCAGCAGCCAACCAGGGTACAACTCACCCCTCCACTTT
j_gene: TRBJ2-5; abundance: NA; d_gene: NA; v_gene: TRBV28; CDR3aa: CASSLGRGGGETQYF; CDR3nt: TGTGCCAGCAGTTTAGGCCGGGGAGGAGGGGAGACCCAGTACTTC
j_gene: TRBJ1-5; abundance: NA; d_gene: NA; v_gene: TRBV5-5; CDR3aa: CASSLAGGNSNQPQHF; CDR3nt: TGTGCCAGCAGCTTGGCCGGCGGCAATAGCAATCAGCCCCAGCATTTT
j_gene: TRBJ1-4; abundance: NA; d_gene: NA; v_gene: TRBV25-1; CDR3aa: CASARESTNEKLFF; CDR3nt: TGTGCCAGCGCTCGTGAGTCAACTAATGAAAAACTGTTTTTT
j_gene: TRBJ1-6; abundance: NA; d_gene: NA; v_gene: TRBV30; CDR3aa: CAWSVQRYSPLHF; CDR3nt: TGTGCCTGGAGTGTACAGCGGTATTCACCCCTCCACTTT
j_gene: TRBJ1-2; abundance: few; d_gene: TRBD1; v_gene: TRBV24-1; CDR3aa: CATSTGYDGYTF; CDR3nt: TGTGCCACCTCGACAGGGTATGATGGCTACACCTTC
j_gene: TRBJ2-2; abundance: NA; d_gene: TRBD1; v_gene: TRBV29-1; CDR3aa: CSVPGQTTGELFF; CDR3nt: TGCAGCGTCCCGGGACAGACCACCGGGGAGCTGTTTTTT
j_gene: TRBJ2-5; abundance: NA; d_gene: NA; v_gene: TRBV2; CDR3aa: CASSEGQQETQYF; CDR3nt: TGTGCCAGCAGCGAAGGACAGCAAGAGACCCAGTACTTC
j_gene: TRBJ2-1; abundance: NA; d_gene: TRBD2; v_gene: TRBV20-1; CDR3aa: CSASPLAGVDEQFF; CDR3nt: TGCAGTGCTAGTCCTCTAGCGGGGGTCGACGAGCAGTTCTTC
j_gene: TRBJ1-5; abundance: NA; d_gene: TRBD1; v_gene: TRBV28; CDR3aa: CASSPGGWASNQPQHF; CDR3nt: TGTGCCAGCAGTCCAGGGGGTTGGGCGAGCAATCAGCCCCAGCATTTT
j_gene: TRBJ1-1; abundance: NA; d_gene: NA; v_gene: TRBV18; CDR3aa: CASSQRTETTEAFF; CDR3nt: TGTGCCAGCTCTCAAAGGACAGAGACCACTGAAGCTTTCTTT
j_gene: TRBJ1-2; abundance: NA; d_gene: NA; v_gene: TRBV7-2; CDR3aa: CASSLPAVYGYTF; CDR3nt: TGTGCCAGCAGCTTACCGGCGGTTTATGGCTACACCTTC
j_gene: TRBJ1-2; abundance: once; d_gene: TRBD1; v_gene: TRBV7-9; CDR3aa: CASSSTGGNYGYTF; CDR3nt: TGTGCCAGCAGCTCGACAGGGGGTAACTATGGCTACACCTTC
j_gene: TRBJ2-3; abundance: NA; d_gene: TRBD1; v_gene: TRBV5-4; CDR3aa: CASSRDRAADTQYF; CDR3nt: TGTGCCAGCAGCCGGGACAGGGCGGCAGATACGCAGTATTTT
j_gene: TRBJ1-6; abundance: NA; d_gene: NA; v_gene: TRBV6-5; CDR3aa: CASQGVDSPLHF; CDR3nt: TGTGCCAGCCAAGGGGTGGATTCACCCCTCCACTTT
j_gene: TRBJ1-6; abundance: NA; d_gene: TRBD1; v_gene: TRBV30; CDR3aa: CAYDDRGGSPLHF; CDR3nt: TGTGCCTACGATGACAGGGGGGGTTCACCCCTCCACTTT
j_gene: TRBJ1-3; abundance: NA; d_gene: TRBD1; v_gene: TRBV7-9; CDR3aa: CASSSFRDRGLNTIYF; CDR3nt: TGTGCCAGCAGCTCTTTCCGGGACAGGGGATTGAACACCATATATTTT
j_gene: TRBJ2-2; abundance: few; d_gene: TRBD1; v_gene: TRBV27; CDR3aa: CASRTKRDRGSGELFF; CDR3nt: TGTGCCAGCAGGACTAAGCGTGACAGGGGCTCCGGGGAGCTGTTTTTT
j_gene: TRBJ2-1; abundance: NA; d_gene: TRBD2; v_gene: TRBV4-3; CDR3aa: CASSQGSGGGLSYNEQFF; CDR3nt: TGCGCCAGCAGCCAAGGTAGCGGGGGCGGACTTTCTTACAATGAGCAGTTCTTC
j_gene: TRBJ2-2; abundance: NA; d_gene: NA; v_gene: TRBV7-9; CDR3aa: CASSPQNTGELFF; CDR3nt: TGTGCCAGCAGCCCCCAGAACACCGGGGAGCTGTTTTTT
j_gene: TRBJ2-2; abundance: few; d_gene: NA; v_gene: TRBV6-5; CDR3aa: CAGSPTGSNTGELFF; CDR3nt: TGTGCCGGATCCCCCACAGGGTCAAACACCGGGGAGCTGTTTTTT
j_gene: TRBJ1-2; abundance: NA; d_gene: NA; v_gene: TRBV19; CDR3aa: CASSIGQGGPYGYTF; CDR3nt: TGTGCCAGTAGTATTGGTCAGGGAGGACCCTATGGCTACACCTTC
j_gene: TRBJ2-1; abundance: NA; d_gene: NA; v_gene: TRBV11-3; CDR3aa: CASSTDSHNEQFF; CDR3nt: TGTGCCAGCAGCACCGACAGTCACAATGAGCAGTTCTTC
j_gene: TRBJ1-2; abundance: NA; d_gene: NA; v_gene: TRBV12-3/TRBV12-4; CDR3aa: CASSSDRNYGYTF; CDR3nt: TGTGCCAGCAGTTCCGACAGGAACTATGGCTACACCTTC
j_gene: TRBJ1-1; abundance: NA; d_gene: TRBD1; v_gene: TRBV3-1/TRBV3-2; CDR3aa: CASSPQGITEAFF; CDR3nt: TGTGCCAGCAGCCCACAGGGGATCACTGAAGCTTTCTTT
j_gene: TRBJ1-2; abundance: NA; d_gene: NA; v_gene: TRBV15; CDR3aa: CATSRAGDYGYTF; CDR3nt: TGTGCCACCAGCAGAGCAGGTGACTATGGCTACACCTTC
j_gene: TRBJ1-1; abundance: NA; d_gene: TRBD1; v_gene: TRBV28; CDR3aa: CASRYDRGNTEAFF; CDR3nt: TGTGCCAGCAGATACGACAGGGGAAACACTGAAGCTTTCTTT
j_gene: TRBJ2-6; abundance: NA; d_gene: NA; v_gene: TRBV28; CDR3aa: CASSKQGTGANVLTF; CDR3nt: TGTGCCAGCAGTAAACAGGGTACCGGGGCCAACGTCCTGACTTTC
j_gene: TRBJ2-3; abundance: once; d_gene: TRBD2; v_gene: TRBV24-1; CDR3aa: CATSEPTSGVSTDTQYF; CDR3nt: TGTGCCACCAGTGAGCCGACTAGCGGGGTGAGCACAGATACGCAGTATTTT
j_gene: TRBJ2-7; abundance: NA; d_gene: TRBD1; v_gene: TRBV27; CDR3aa: CASSLGRDRFHYEQYF; CDR3nt: TGTGCCAGCAGTTTAGGCCGGGACAGGTTTCACTACGAGCAGTACTTC
j_gene: TRBJ2-1; abundance: NA; d_gene: TRBD1; v_gene: TRBV14; CDR3aa: CASTGAGGFEQFF; CDR3nt: TGTGCCAGCACCGGGGCAGGGGGCTTTGAGCAGTTCTTC
j_gene: TRBJ2-1; abundance: NA; d_gene: TRBD2; v_gene: TRBV10-3; CDR3aa: CAISGSSGGYNEQFF; CDR3nt: TGTGCCATCAGTGGCTCTAGCGGGGGCTACAATGAGCAGTTCTTC
j_gene: TRBJ2-1; abundance: NA; d_gene: TRBD2; v_gene: TRBV7-6; CDR3aa: CASSPTNIPGLAGGTYNEQFF; CDR3nt: TGTGCCAGCAGTCCTACGAATATACCGGGACTAGCGGGGGGTACCTACAATGAGCAGTTCTTC
j_gene: TRBJ1-5; abundance: NA; d_gene: NA; v_gene: TRBV5-6; CDR3aa: CASSLGRFRRNQPQHF; CDR3nt: TGTGCCAGCAGCTTGGGGAGGTTTCGAAGGAATCAGCCCCAGCATTTT
j_gene: TRBJ2-1; abundance: NA; d_gene: NA; v_gene: TRBV7-9; CDR3aa: CASSPNAGLQYNEQFF; CDR3nt: TGTGCCAGCAGCCCAAACGCGGGCCTCCAGTACAATGAGCAGTTCTTC